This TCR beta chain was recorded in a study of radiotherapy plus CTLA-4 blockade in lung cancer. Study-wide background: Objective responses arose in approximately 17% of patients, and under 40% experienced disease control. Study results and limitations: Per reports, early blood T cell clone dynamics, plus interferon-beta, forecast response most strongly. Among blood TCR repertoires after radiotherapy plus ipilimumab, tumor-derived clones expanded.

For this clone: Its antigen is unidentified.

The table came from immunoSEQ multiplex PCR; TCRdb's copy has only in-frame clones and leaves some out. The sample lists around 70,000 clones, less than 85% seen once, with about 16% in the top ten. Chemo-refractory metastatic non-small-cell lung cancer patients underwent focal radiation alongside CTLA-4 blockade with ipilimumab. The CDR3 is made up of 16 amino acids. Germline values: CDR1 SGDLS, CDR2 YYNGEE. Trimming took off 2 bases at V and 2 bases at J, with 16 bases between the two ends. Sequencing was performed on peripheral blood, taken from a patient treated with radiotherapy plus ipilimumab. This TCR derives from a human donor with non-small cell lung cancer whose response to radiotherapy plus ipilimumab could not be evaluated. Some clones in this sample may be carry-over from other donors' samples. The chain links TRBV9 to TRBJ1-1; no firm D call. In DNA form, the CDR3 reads TGTGCCAGCAGCGTTGGAGGAAAGGGCCAAAACACTGAAGCTTTCTTT. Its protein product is CASSVGGKGQNTEAFF.